These 19 T cell receptor beta chains were sequenced from one sample in a study of human T cells and chemical hapten exposure. Specified time point: pre-sensitization, week 0. Treatment meaning: therapeutic diphenylcyclopropenone sensitization with weekly scalp DPC. From the RACE reads, TCRdb called clonotypes with MiXCR, one entry per CDR3 protein. The table lists 240,000 or so distinct CDR3 sequences, 7.5% to 9% of them singletons, with under 2.5% in the top ten. Sequenced material: whole blood, taken in connection with sensitization to the hapten diphenylcyclopropenone (DPC). The origin of the receptors is a woman aged 40 to 50 with alopecia areata. Some clones in this sample may be carry-over from other donors' samples.

Ten or more counts support this clonotype. This sequence joins TRBV29-1 and TRBJ2-1; 7 bases agree with TRBD2. CDR1 and CDR2 from the germline V gene are SQVTM and ANQGSEA. The CDR3 has 14 amino acids. V was pared by 7 bases and J by 4 bases, with 10 bases of the junction left unmatched. The DNA for the CDR3 is TGCAGCGCCCAACTAGCGCCTAAGTACAATGAGCAGTTCTTC. Translating gives CSAQLAPKYNEQFF.

The table lists this clonotype with a few counts. V and J are TRBV28 and TRBJ1-5; TRBD1 aligns across 9 bases. The junction had 22 bases not matched to a gene; V was cut back by 6 bases and J by 4 bases. CDR1 MDHEN and CDR2 SYDVKM come from the germline V gene. The CDR3 covers 20 residues. The CDR3 loop is CASSPLANRGRRSLNQPQHF. The CDR3 nucleotides are TGTGCCAGCAGCCCGTTGGCGAACAGGGGGCGGCGAAGTTTGAATCAGCCCCAGCATTTT.

V usage is TRBV5-4 and J usage is TRBJ1-5; 9 nucleotides match TRBD1. The V gene end was trimmed by 0 bases and the J gene end by 9 bases; junction bases not matched to a gene: 4. This CDR3 comprises 14 residues. From germline, CDR1 is SGHNT and CDR2 YYREEE (reference sequence). The chain's CDR3 is CASSLVGTGWPQHF. The CDR3 DNA sequence: TGTGCCAGCAGCTTGGTTGGGACAGGGTGGCCCCAGCATTTT.

In this sample, this clonotype turned up many times. This chain joins TRBV5-4 and TRBJ2-2, with 8 bases identical to TRBD2. The CDR3 has 14 residues. V trimming: 0 bases; J trimming: 11 bases; junction bases outside the gene matches: 6. Per germline, CDR1 SGHNT and CDR2 YYREEE (reference sequence). This chain's CDR3 is CASSLAGGRTELFF. In nucleotides, the CDR3 is TGTGCCAGCAGCTTGGCGGGCGGGAGGACCGAGCTGTTTTTT.

At least ten counts were recorded for this clonotype. J is TRBJ1-2 and V is TRBV3-1; D might be TRBD1 (5 bases). CDR1 LGHDT and CDR2 YNNKEL come from the germline V gene (reference sequence). This CDR3 is built from 15 residues. The germline V and J ends were trimmed by 2 bases and 2 bases, with 12 bases remaining between them. The CDR3, as DNA: TGTGCCAGCAGCCAAAGAGGCCGGGACAACTATGGCTACACCTTC. Translating gives CASSQRGRDNYGYTF.

This clonotype has at least ten counts. J is TRBJ2-7 and V is TRBV27; TRBD2 matches at 7 bases. The trim removed 6 bases at V and 2 bases at J, leaving 10 bases unmatched. Germline CDR1 and CDR2: MNHEY and SMNVEV (reference sequence). The CDR3 loop spans 15 amino acids. The CDR3 protein is CASSLIVGLPYEQYF. The CDR3 DNA sequence: TGTGCCAGCAGCCTTATTGTGGGACTACCCTACGAGCAGTACTTC.

This clonotype was observed many times. V gene TRBV2 combines with J gene TRBJ2-2, with no clear D. The CDR3 is 13 residues long. V was shortened by 5 bases and J by 4 bases, with 8 bases between the two germline ends. CDR1 and CDR2 (germline): SNHLY, FYNNEI. As DNA, the CDR3 is TGTGCCAGCAGTACTCTCGGCACCGGGGAGCTGTTTTTT. Translated: CASSTLGTGELFF.

This clonotype was counted between two and nine times. This sequence joins TRBV28 and TRBJ2-7; 8 nucleotides align to TRBD2. V was pared by 7 bases and J by 2 bases, with 7 bases of the junction left unmatched. CDR1 and CDR2 from the germline V gene are MDHEN and SYDVKM. The CDR3 has 14 residues. CDR3 sequence reads: CASTLGLVTYEQYF. The CDR3 DNA follows: TGTGCCAGCACTCTGGGACTAGTCACCTACGAGCAGTACTTC.

This clonotype was detected a few times. This rearrangement joins TRBV5-6 to TRBJ1-2; TRBD1 matches 7 bases. The CDR3 loop spans 14 amino acids. V lost 3 bases, J lost 5 bases, and 7 bases stayed unmatched. Germline assignment: CDR1 SGHDT and CDR2 YYEEEE. The chain's CDR3 is CASSWGQLPYGYTF. CDR3 in DNA: TGTGCCAGCAGCTGGGGACAGCTTCCGTATGGCTACACCTTC.

This clonotype was observed a handful of times. This chain's CDR3 is CATSDTRDYNEQFF. DNA for the CDR3: TGTGCCACCAGTGACACCCGGGACTACAATGAGCAGTTCTTC. The rearrangement links TRBV24-1 to TRBJ2-1; maybe TRBD2 (5 bases). This CDR3 contains 14 residues. Deletions cut 4 bases from V and 3 bases from J, with 9 bases between. The germline CDR1 and CDR2 sequences are KGHDR and SFDVKD.

This clonotype has more than one count but fewer than ten. This chain connects TRBV12-3 or TRBV12-4 to TRBJ2-5, with 8 bases identical to TRBD1. The CDR3 has 14 residues. V trimming: 3 bases; J trimming: 5 bases; junction bases outside the gene matches: 5. CDR3 loop: CASSFSRGLETQYF. CDR3 sequence (DNA): TGTGCCAGCAGTTTTTCCAGGGGGCTGGAGACCCAGTACTTC.

This sequence joins TRBV6-6 and TRBJ1-1; possible D gene TRBD1, 5 bases. Trimming took off 6 bases at V and 1 base at J, with 21 bases between the two ends. This CDR3 is 17 amino acids long. The V gene's germline CDR1 is MNHNY and CDR2 SVGAGI (reference sequence). CDR3: CASRRRDSARANTEAFF. The CDR3 DNA sequence: TGTGCCAGCAGACGTCGGGACTCAGCTCGTGCGAACACTGAAGCTTTCTTT.

This clonotype was observed a few times. The CDR3 nucleotides read TGTGCCAGCAGCCCCGGTCACGGCTCCCATCTCTATGGCTACACCTTC. As protein: CASSPGHGSHLYGYTF. The gene calls are TRBV6-5 and TRBJ1-2, with D unclear. The CDR3 contains 16 residues. Per germline, CDR1 MNHEY and CDR2 SVGAGI. Trimming stripped 6 bases from V and 4 bases from J, with 21 bases between.

Ten or more counts support this clonotype. This chain joins TRBV7-3 and TRBJ2-4, with 8 bases identical to TRBD1. The junction had 8 bases not matched to a gene; V was cut back by 5 bases and J by 5 bases. The CDR3 totals 15 residues. In germline, CDR1 is SGHTA, CDR2 FQGTGA. The CDR3 is CASSPMDRVENIQYF. CDR3 DNA sequence: TGTGCCAGCAGCCCCATGGACAGGGTGGAAAACATTCAGTACTTC.

V and J are TRBV6-2 or TRBV6-3 and TRBJ2-1; 7 nucleotides align to TRBD2. CDR3 length: 13 residues. V lost 6 bases and J lost 7; bases outside the gene matches: 6. Germline V gene lookup returns CDR1 MNHEY and CDR2 SVGEGT. For the CDR3, the DNA is TGTGCCAGCAGGGCGGGAGTTAATAATGAGCAGTTCTTC. Residues: CASRAGVNNEQFF.

This clonotype occurred a few times. This sequence joins TRBV12-3 or TRBV12-4 and TRBJ2-2; 7 nucleotides line up with TRBD2. V lost 7 bases to trimming and J lost 3 bases; unmatched junction nucleotides: 8. The CDR3 is made up of 15 amino acids. The CDR3 reads CASNPAGVDTGELFF. The CDR3 DNA reads as TGTGCCAGCAACCCCGCGGGAGTCGACACCGGGGAGCTGTTTTTT.

J is TRBJ1-1 and V is TRBV7-6; 7 nucleotides match TRBD1. The CDR3 has 15 residues. V gave up 4 bases and J gave up 5 bases; unmatched junction bases: 10. Looked up from germline, CDR1 is SGHVS and CDR2 is FNYEAQ. The CDR3 sequence is CASSSGGGVRTEAFF. For the CDR3, the DNA is TGTGCCAGCAGCTCGGGAGGGGGCGTTCGGACTGAAGCTTTCTTT.

This clonotype was picked up a small number of times. The chain uses TRBV12-3 or TRBV12-4 and TRBJ2-2; D is perhaps TRBD1 (6 bases). V lost 0 bases to trimming and J lost 1 base, with 9 bases between them. This CDR3 is built from 16 residues. CDR3 coding DNA: TGTGCCAGCAGTTTAGCCAGGGGCGAGAACACCGGGGAGCTGTTTTTT. The encoded protein is CASSLARGENTGELFF.

There are a few counts of this clonotype. The chain uses TRBV6-2 or TRBV6-3 and TRBJ2-1; D tentatively reads TRBD1 or TRBD2 (5 bases each). The V and J ends lost 2 bases and 9 bases respectively, with 14 bases between them. Germline assignment: CDR1 MNHEY and CDR2 SVGEGT. The CDR3 spans 14 residues. Here the CDR3 DNA reads TGTGCCAGCAGTTACCGGGGCGGAGGACTTGAGCAGTTCTTC. This translates into CASSYRGGGLEQFF.